Listed here are 24 T cell receptor beta chains from one sample, sequenced in a study of T cell clonality in common variable immunodeficiency. TCRdb keeps only in-frame clones here, not all; method: immunoSEQ multiplex PCR. Altogether approximately 29,000 clones were found in the sample, and no singletons occur. The antigens these receptors bind are not known. Whole-study results and caveats: Fewer deletions and N-nucleotide insertions were reportedly seen in common variable immunodeficiency TCR beta sequences.

Material: peripheral blood mononuclear cells. The receptor set was obtained from a human donor with common variable immunodeficiency.

This clone was observed a few times. The read comes to an end 3 residues before the CDR3 does, leaving the germline J gene to fill in the end. This sequence joins TRBV20-1 and TRBJ2-3; TRBD1 aligns across 8 bases. Germline CDR1 DFQATT, CDR2 SNEGSKA (reference sequence). J gave up 5 bases and V 3 bases, and 10 bases lay outside the gene matches. This CDR3 is 15 amino acids long. Incomplete CDR3 DNA: TGCAGTGCTAGTTCCGGACAGGGTCTATTAGATACG. Translation gives CSASSGQGLLDT. The CDR3 in full is CSASSGQGLLDTQYF.

The CDR3 here is CAWSSYSNQPQHF. CDR3 bases read: TGTGCCTGGAGTTCCTATAGCAATCAGCCC. This sequence joins TRBV30 and TRBJ1-5; D gene uncertain. The CDR3 end falls 3 residues outside the read, so it is completed with the germline J gene. The length of the CDR3 is 13 residues. Germline CDR1 reads GTSNPN; CDR2 reads SVGIG (reference sequence). V lost 2 bases, J lost 0 bases, and 5 bases lay in between.

This clone appeared many times. Read sequence stops 3 residues before the CDR3 end, and the germline J gene provides the missing end. This chain joins TRBV7-9 and TRBJ1-2, with 8 bases identical to TRBD1. This CDR3 region has 14 residues. The germline CDR1 and CDR2 sequences are SEHNR and FQNEAQ (reference sequence). CDR3 residues: CASSGGQVHYGYTF. The part of the CDR3 DNA that was read is TGTGCCAGCAGCGGGGGACAGGTCCATTACGGC.

The CDR3 region is CASSLNYGYTF. The DNA read from the CDR3 is TGCGCCAGCAGCCTAAACTATGGC. The rearrangement joins TRBV5-1 to TRBJ1-2; D ambiguous. The read comes to an end 3 residues before the CDR3 does, leaving the germline J gene to fill in the end. V was cut by 4 bases and J by 2 bases, with 3 bases left in between. Germline CDR1 is SGHRS and CDR2 is YFSETQ. There are 11 residues in the CDR3.

This clone was seen only a few times. Mismatch with germline at one junction end may stem from a read error. Read sequence stops 3 residues before the CDR3 end, and the germline J gene provides the missing end. This chain connects TRBV2 to TRBJ2-3, with a possible D match to TRBD1 (6 bases). Per germline, CDR1 SNHLY and CDR2 FYNNEI. The CDR3 is 13 amino acids. The CDR3 is CASCDRYTDTQYF. CDR3 DNA (partial): TGTGCCAGCTGTGACAGGTATACAGATACG.

At least ten counts were recorded for this clone. CDR3 DNA (partial): TGTGCCAGCAGCTTACTGTTAACGGACTGGAACAACACCGGGGAG. Its translation: CASSLLLTDWNNTGE. The entire CDR3 protein is CASSLLLTDWNNTGELFF. The chain has TRBV7-7 and TRBJ2-2; a weak D match, TRBD2 (5 bases). The read ends 3 residues shy of where the CDR3 ends; the end is completed using the germline J gene. V was pared by 2 bases and J by 2 bases, with 18 bases between. Germline CDR1 reads SSHAT; CDR2 reads FNYEAQ (reference sequence). CDR3 length equals 18 residues.

Many counts were recorded for this clone. The sequenced CDR3 bases are TGTGCCAGCAGTGACAGTCATAGCAATCAGCCC. Translation gives CASSDSHSNQP. The entire CDR3 protein is CASSDSHSNQPQHF. V usage is TRBV2 and J usage is TRBJ1-5; D gene unclear. From the germline J gene comes the end of the CDR3, since the read stops 3 residues before it. V was trimmed by 3 bases and J by 0 bases, leaving 6 bases between them. CDR3 size: 14 residues. From germline, CDR1 is SNHLY and CDR2 FYNNEI.

This clone was observed many times. The read halts 3 residues ahead of the CDR3 end, with the missing end drawn from the germline J gene. This chain links TRBV20-1 with TRBJ2-3, with D maybe TRBD2 (6 bases). The CDR3 is 14 residues long. V shed 1 base and J shed 5 bases, with 13 bases lying between them. In germline, CDR1 is DFQATT, CDR2 SNEGSKA (reference sequence). The CDR3: CSARVSGPRDTQYF. The DNA read from the CDR3 is TGCAGTGCTAGAGTAAGCGGGCCGAGAGATACG.

There are a few counts of this clone. The CDR3 goes on 3 residues after the read ends, and that part is filled in from the germline J gene. The chain employs TRBV20-1 and TRBJ1-5; D is unclear. Looked up from germline, CDR1 is DFQATT and CDR2 is SNEGSKA (reference sequence). The germline V and J ends were trimmed by 1 base and 3 bases, with 16 bases remaining between them. The CDR3 is 16 residues long. This chain's CDR3 is CSARGLGEGDNQPQHF. Partial CDR3 DNA: TGCAGTGCTAGAGGCCTCGGCGAGGGCGACAATCAGCCC.

This clone was observed at least ten times. The read halts 3 residues ahead of the CDR3 end, with the missing end drawn from the germline J gene. This chain links TRBV13 with TRBJ2-1; 8 nucleotides match TRBD2. The V segment lost 0 bases and the J segment 4 bases; nucleotides outside the gene matches: 23. Germline V CDR1 and CDR2: PRHDT, FYEKMQ (reference sequence). CDR3 length equals 22 residues. The CDR3 loop is CASSLGVSGGRNPGVGYNEQFF. Partial CDR3 DNA: TGTGCCAGCAGCTTAGGTGTTTCAGGCGGGAGGAACCCGGGAGTGGGGTACAATGAG.

This clone was seen only a few times. The missing CDR3 end, 3 residues past where the read stops, is filled in from the germline J gene. This chain joins TRBV5-6 and TRBJ2-5, with D perhaps TRBD1 (6 bases). CDR1 and CDR2 from the germline V gene are SGHDT and YYEEEE. The CDR3 sequence is 14 residues long. V lost 2 bases and J lost 2, with 10 bases in between. The CDR3 protein is CASSLQGFQETQYF. Partial CDR3 DNA: TGTGCCAGCAGCTTACAGGGTTTTCAAGAGACC. Drawing the rest from reference TRBV5-6 and TRBJ2-5, the complete variable domain is DAGVTQSPTHLIKTRGQQVTLRCSPKSGHDTVSWYQQALGQGPQFIFQYYEEEERQRGNFPDRFSGHQFPNYSSELNVNALLLGDSALYLCASSLQGFQETQYFGPGTRLLVL.

A note on this clone: The read comes to an end 3 residues before the CDR3 does, leaving the germline J gene to fill in the end. J is TRBJ1-3 and V is TRBV11-3, with D perhaps matching TRBD1 (5 bases). The CDR3 runs 13 residues. The V gene lost 5 bases and the J gene lost 4 bases, with 9 bases spanning the gap. Germline assignment: CDR1 SGHNT and CDR2 YENEEA. Incomplete CDR3 DNA: TGTGCCAGCAGCCTAGGACAAGGAAACACC. Its protein product is CASSLGQGNT. The whole CDR3 sequence is CASSLGQGNTIYF.

This clone was counted ten times or more. CDR3 DNA, as far as it was read: TGCAGTGCTAGAGATCCGGATAGCGGGAGGTCGGACATT. It codes for CSARDPDSGRSDI. The full-length CDR3 reads as CSARDPDSGRSDIQYF. The chain joins TRBV20-1 to TRBJ2-4; 10 positions agree with TRBD2. The CDR3 is cut off 3 residues early in the read; its end comes from the germline J gene. The CDR3 totals 16 residues. CDR1 and CDR2 (germline): DFQATT, SNEGSKA (reference sequence). Losses at the gene ends were 0 bases for V and 8 bases for J; bases not matched to a gene: 10.

This clone was seen a few times. The CDR3 end falls 3 residues outside the read, so it is completed with the germline J gene. V is TRBV7-6 and J is TRBJ2-5; 8 nucleotides agree with TRBD2. The J segment lost 5 bases and the V segment lost 6 bases, leaving 11 bases of the junction unmatched. CDR1 and CDR2 (germline): SGHVS, FNYEAQ. The CDR3 totals 15 residues. CDR3 DNA, as far as it was read: TGTGCCAGCAGACATAGCGGGAATATAGGGGAGACC. Its protein product is CASRHSGNIGET. From start to end, the CDR3 is CASRHSGNIGETQYF.

This clone showed up many times. The CDR3 spells CASLGRGNGQNNQPQHF. CDR3 DNA (partial): TGTGCCAGTCTCGGGCGGGGGAACGGACAAAACAATCAGCCC. The rearrangement links TRBV19 to TRBJ1-5; D might be TRBD1 (5 bases). The CDR3 is cut off 3 residues early in the read; its end comes from the germline J gene. CDR1 is LNHDA, CDR2 SQIVND, per germline (reference sequence). The CDR3 is 17 residues long. Deletions cut 8 bases from V and 3 bases from J, with 23 bases between.

This clone has at least ten counts. The sequence runs out 3 residues before the end of the CDR3; the remainder is reconstructed from the germline J gene. The rearrangement joins TRBV20-1 to TRBJ2-3, with 7 bases fitting TRBD2. Looked up from germline, CDR1 is DFQATT and CDR2 is SNEGSKA (reference sequence). This CDR3 is 16 amino acids long. J gave up 0 bases and V 5 bases, and 11 bases lay outside the gene matches. The CDR3 here is CSAATPKRGSTDTQYF. CDR3 DNA, as far as it was read: TGCAGTGCTGCCACCCCGAAGCGGGGAAGCACAGATACG.

By sample fraction, this clone is medium-sized (0.01 to 0.1%). The read terminates 3 residues before the CDR3 end, so the remaining end is supplied by the germline J gene. This rearrangement joins TRBV20-1 to TRBJ2-2; TRBD1 matches at 8 bases. This CDR3 has 17 residues. Germline V gives CDR1 DFQATT, CDR2 SNEGSKA (reference sequence). Losses at the gene ends were 3 bases for V and 7 bases for J; bases not matched to a gene: 16. Incomplete CDR3 DNA: TGCAGTGCTAGGACACTCCCAGGGACAGGCATAGTCGGGGAG. Translating it yields CSARTLPGTGIVGE. The whole CDR3 region reads CSARTLPGTGIVGELFF.

This clone was observed many times. The read terminates 3 residues before the CDR3 end, so the remaining end is supplied by the germline J gene. V is TRBV29-1 and J is TRBJ2-3, with D maybe TRBD1 (6 bases). From germline, CDR1 is SQVTM and CDR2 ANQGSEA. Trimming removed 4 bases at V and 3 bases at J, with 14 bases between. This CDR3 is 14 amino acids long. The DNA read from the CDR3 is TGCAGCGTTGGCAACCAGGGGTCAACAGATACG. This gives the protein CSVGNQGSTDT. In full, the CDR3 is CSVGNQGSTDTQYF.

As concerns this clone: Coverage ceases 3 residues before the CDR3 finishes, and the germline J gene fills in the end. The genes are TRBV10-2 and TRBJ2-3; 7 bases match TRBD1. This CDR3 has 15 amino acids. Germline V lookup: CDR1 WSHSY, CDR2 SAAADI. V shed 7 bases, J shed 0 bases, and the junction held 7 bases outside the gene matches. CDR3 DNA, as far as it was read: TGCGCCAGCAAAGAACGGGACAGTAGCACAGATACG. It codes for CASKERDSSTDT. The CDR3 in its entirety is CASKERDSSTDTQYF.

Sample share makes this clone medium-sized. The read falls 3 residues short of the CDR3 end, and the missing part is taken from the germline J gene. The chain uses TRBV29-1 and TRBJ2-5, with D possibly TRBD2 on 5 matching bases. The CDR3 runs to 13 residues. In germline, CDR1 is SQVTM, CDR2 ANQGSEA. V was pared by 4 bases and J by 2 bases, with 11 bases between. CDR3 protein: CSVAVRGQETQYF. Incomplete CDR3 DNA: TGCAGCGTTGCTGTCCGGGGACAAGAGACC.

This clone was detected ten times or more. The CDR3 extends 3 residues past the end of the read, so its final part is completed from the germline J gene. This rearrangement joins TRBV18 to TRBJ2-1, with 8 positions matching TRBD2. CDR1 is KGHSH, CDR2 LQKENI, per germline. The trim removed 2 bases at V and 5 bases at J, leaving 2 bases unmatched. The CDR3 consists of 14 residues. The CDR3 spells CASSPTSGDNEQFF. CDR3 DNA, as far as it was read: TGTGCCAGCTCACCAACTAGCGGCGACAATGAG.

The DNA read from the CDR3 is TGTGCCAGCAGCGCGGGGTCGAGAAATCAGCCC. This translates into CASSAGSRNQP. The whole CDR3 region reads CASSAGSRNQPQHF. The chain joins TRBV11-2 to TRBJ1-5; D call uncertain. Sequencing ends 3 residues short of the CDR3 end; the germline J gene provides the rest. CDR3 length equals 14 residues. Germline assignment: CDR1 SGHAT and CDR2 FQNNGV. V dropped 5 bases and J dropped 4 bases, with 12 bases sitting between them.

Partial CDR3 DNA: TGTGCCAGCAGTGAAAGGAGGTCGGGGAACACTGAA. Protein sequence: CASSERRSGNTE. The full CDR3 is CASSERRSGNTEAFF. The chain couples TRBV6-1 to TRBJ1-1; D not resolved. The sequence runs out 3 residues before the end of the CDR3; the remainder is reconstructed from the germline J gene. CDR1 is MNHNS, CDR2 SASEGT, per germline. The CDR3 consists of 15 residues. V lost 2 bases and J 1 base, leaving 11 bases between the germline ends.

About this clone: The CDR3 extends 3 residues past the end of the read, so its final part is completed from the germline J gene. The chain has TRBV19 and TRBJ1-5; 11 bases map to TRBD1. With V trimmed by 6 bases and J by 7 bases, 8 bases remained unmatched. The germline gives CDR1 LNHDA, CDR2 SQIVND (reference sequence). The CDR3 consists of 15 residues. CDR3 protein: CASRGTGGSRQPQHF. The DNA read from the CDR3 is TGTGCCAGTAGAGGGACAGGGGGTTCTAGGCAGCCC.